The T cell receptor (beta chain) described here comes from a study of T cell responses to AZD1222 COVID-19 vaccine. Overall study context: Pooling covered second doses at about 4 or about 12 weeks.

V lost 6 bases and J 4 bases, leaving 10 bases between the germline ends. Germline assignment: CDR1 KGHSH and CDR2 LQKENI. CDR3 size: 13 residues. Repertoires were generated with immunoSEQ multiplex PCR, while TCRdb's copy carries only in-frame clones and drops some. The repertoire holds around 100,000 clones, with roughly 86% as singletons. Regarding the study as a whole: Variant regions that are unmutated are reportedly the target of nearly half of spike-specific TCRs.

A note on this clone: Antigen specificity is unknown.

This TCR came from an adult in good health. The V and J genes are TRBV18 and TRBJ1-5; TRBD1 is a possible D gene (6 bases). This specimen consisted of peripheral blood, obtained on day 0 of AZD1222 vaccination. In nucleotides, the CDR3 is TGTGCCAGCTCGGCCGACAGGAATCAGCCCCAGCATTTT. Residues: CASSADRNQPQHF.